This T cell receptor (beta chain) was identified during a study of ipilimumab plus nivolumab after autologous stem cell transplantation. Assay: immunoSEQ multiplex PCR; the TCRdb copy retains only in-frame clones and omits some. The sample records more than 12,000 clones, 65% to 75% being singletons. Looked up from germline, CDR1 is MDHEN and CDR2 is SYDVKM. CDR3 length: 14 residues. Deletions cut 1 base from V and 10 bases from J, with 16 bases between. This material consisted of PBMCs, taken in a trial of ipilimumab plus nivolumab as post-transplant consolidation. This chain links TRBV28 with TRBJ1-1, with a tentative D call TRBD1 (6 bases). The origin of this receptor is a male donor with primary mediastinal lymphoma. The CDR3 reads CASSLYRVSRGAFF. The CDR3 DNA reads as TGTGCCAGCAGTTTATACAGGGTTTCCAGGGGAGCTTTCTTT.